The text below deals with one T cell receptor (beta chain). Authors' analysis steps: Amplification from reference gene primers served as the basis for estimated nucleated cell counts. Generated by immunoSEQ multiplex PCR, the TCRdb table keeps only in-frame clones and is missing some. D and trimming come from the DNA, and the V and J calls and clone size come from that table. The table records about 370,000 clones, 89% of them present only once. The junction had 20 bases not matched to a gene; V was cut back by 3 bases and J by 5 bases. Germline CDR1 MDHEN, CDR2 SYDVKM. The CDR3 length is 20 residues. The entry originates in a study of blood T cell repertoires in COVID-19. As for the study in general: COVID-19 samples from acute and convalescent phases originated in the United States, Italy and Spain.

The sequence was obtained from a woman in her twenties or thirties with COVID-19, enrolled during active disease. The chain recombines TRBV28 with TRBJ2-5, with 11 bases identical to TRBD1. Sequenced sample: peripheral blood. CDR3 sequence: CASSLKFIGQGAFVSETQYF. The CDR3 DNA reads as TGTGCCAGCAGTTTGAAATTTATAGGACAGGGGGCGTTTGTGTCGGAGACCCAGTACTTC. Using reference TRBV28 and TRBJ2-5 for the parts outside the CDR3, the full variable domain is DVKVTQSSRYLVKRTGEKVFLECVQDMDHENMFWYRQDPGLGLRLIYFSYDVKMKEKGDIPEGYSVSREKKERFSLILESASTNQTSMYLCASSLKFIGQGAFVSETQYFGPGTRLLVL.